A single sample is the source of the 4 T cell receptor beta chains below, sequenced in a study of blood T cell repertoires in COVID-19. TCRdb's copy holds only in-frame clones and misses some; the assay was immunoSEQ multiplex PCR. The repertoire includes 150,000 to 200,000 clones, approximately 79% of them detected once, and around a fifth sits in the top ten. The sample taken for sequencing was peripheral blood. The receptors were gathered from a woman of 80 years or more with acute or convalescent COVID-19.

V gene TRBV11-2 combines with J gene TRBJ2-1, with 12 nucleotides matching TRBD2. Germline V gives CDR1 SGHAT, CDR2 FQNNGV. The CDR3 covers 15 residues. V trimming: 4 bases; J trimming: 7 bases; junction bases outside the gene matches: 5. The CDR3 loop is CASSSSGGARNEQFF. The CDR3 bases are TGTGCCAGCAGCTCTAGCGGGGGGGCCAGGAATGAGCAGTTCTTC.

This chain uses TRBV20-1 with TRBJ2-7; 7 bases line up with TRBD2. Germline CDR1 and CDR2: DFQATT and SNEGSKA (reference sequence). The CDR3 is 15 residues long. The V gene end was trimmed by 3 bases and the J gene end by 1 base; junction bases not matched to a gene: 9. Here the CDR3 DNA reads TGCAGTGCTAGTGACGGCGGGAGAGGATCCTACGAGCAGTACTTC. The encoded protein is CSASDGGRGSYEQYF.

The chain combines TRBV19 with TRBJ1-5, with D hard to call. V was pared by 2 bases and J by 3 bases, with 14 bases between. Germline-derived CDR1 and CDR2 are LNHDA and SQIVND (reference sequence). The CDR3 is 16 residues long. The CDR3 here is CASSISLGSANQPQHF. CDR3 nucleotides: TGTGCCAGTAGTATATCCCTCGGGTCTGCCAATCAGCCCCAGCATTTT.

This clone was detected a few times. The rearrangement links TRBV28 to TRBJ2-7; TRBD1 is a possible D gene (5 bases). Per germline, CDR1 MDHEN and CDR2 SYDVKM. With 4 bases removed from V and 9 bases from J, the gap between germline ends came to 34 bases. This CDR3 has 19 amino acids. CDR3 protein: CASSSRFLQGRRRPVGQYF. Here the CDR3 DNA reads TGTGCCAGCAGTTCCCGATTCCTGCAGGGAAGGCGGCGGCCGGTGGGGCAGTACTTC.